This TCR beta chain originates from a study of PD-L1 blockade in urothelial cancer. The overall study: Patients began atezolizumab, 1,200 mg intravenously every 3 weeks, in about 2014. Samples came from 3 weeks, at the second dose, and 6 weeks into treatment.

With V trimmed by 6 bases and J by 3 bases, 8 bases remained unmatched. This CDR3 has 15 residues. Per the germline V gene, CDR1 is KGHSH and CDR2 is LQKENI. The sample's time point: pretreatment peripheral blood. Added to each PCR by spiking were synthetic TCR analog templates. TCRdb's table, derived via immunoSEQ multiplex PCR, lists solely in-frame clones and lacks some. The data hold about 37,000 clones, with 75% to 90% observed a single time. This sequence originates from a man in his sixties with urothelial cancer. This chain uses TRBV18 with TRBJ1-5; 7 bases are a match to TRBD1. The sequences come from PBMCs, collected around atezolizumab (anti-PD-L1) treatment. The CDR3 reads CASSPNTGDNQPQHF. The CDR3 DNA reads TGTGCCAGCTCCCCCAATACAGGGGACAATCAGCCCCAGCATTTT.